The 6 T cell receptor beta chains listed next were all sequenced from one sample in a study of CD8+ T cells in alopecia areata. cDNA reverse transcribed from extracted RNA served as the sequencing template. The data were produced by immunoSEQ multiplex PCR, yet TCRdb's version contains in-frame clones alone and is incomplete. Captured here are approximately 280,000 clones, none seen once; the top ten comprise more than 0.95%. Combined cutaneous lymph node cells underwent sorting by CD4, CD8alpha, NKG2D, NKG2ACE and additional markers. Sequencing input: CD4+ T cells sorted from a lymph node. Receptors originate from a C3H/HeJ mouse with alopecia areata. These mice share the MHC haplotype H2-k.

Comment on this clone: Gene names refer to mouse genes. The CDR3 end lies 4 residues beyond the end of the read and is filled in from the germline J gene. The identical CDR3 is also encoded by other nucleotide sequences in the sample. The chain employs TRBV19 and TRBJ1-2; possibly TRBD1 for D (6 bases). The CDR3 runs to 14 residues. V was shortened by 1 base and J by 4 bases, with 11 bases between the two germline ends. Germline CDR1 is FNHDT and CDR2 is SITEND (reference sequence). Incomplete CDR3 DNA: TGTGCCAGCAGTATAAGAGGGGGAGGCTCC. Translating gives CASSIRGGGS. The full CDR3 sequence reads CASSIRGGGSDYTF.

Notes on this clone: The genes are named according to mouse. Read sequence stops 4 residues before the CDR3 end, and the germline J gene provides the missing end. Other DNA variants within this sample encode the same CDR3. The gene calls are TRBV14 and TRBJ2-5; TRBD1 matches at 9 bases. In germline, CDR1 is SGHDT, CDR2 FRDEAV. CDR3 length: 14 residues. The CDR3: CASSPGQGADTQYF. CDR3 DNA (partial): TGTGCCAGCAGTCCGGGACAGGGAGCAGAC.

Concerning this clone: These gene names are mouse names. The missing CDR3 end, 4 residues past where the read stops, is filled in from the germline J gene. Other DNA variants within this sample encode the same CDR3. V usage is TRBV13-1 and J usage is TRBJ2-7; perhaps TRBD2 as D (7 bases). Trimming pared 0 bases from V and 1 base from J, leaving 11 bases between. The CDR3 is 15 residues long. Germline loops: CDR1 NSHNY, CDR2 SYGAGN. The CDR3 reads CASSDARGGSYEQYF. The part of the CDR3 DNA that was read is TGTGCCAGCAGTGATGCAAGGGGGGGGTCCTAT.

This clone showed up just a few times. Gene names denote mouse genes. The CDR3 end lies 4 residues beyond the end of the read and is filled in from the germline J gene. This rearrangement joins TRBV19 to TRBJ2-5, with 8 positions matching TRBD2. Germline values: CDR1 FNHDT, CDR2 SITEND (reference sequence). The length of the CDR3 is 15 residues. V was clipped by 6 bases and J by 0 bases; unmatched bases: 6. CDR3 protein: CASNRLGFNQDTQYF. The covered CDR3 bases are TGTGCCAGCAACCGACTGGGGTTTAACCAAGAC.

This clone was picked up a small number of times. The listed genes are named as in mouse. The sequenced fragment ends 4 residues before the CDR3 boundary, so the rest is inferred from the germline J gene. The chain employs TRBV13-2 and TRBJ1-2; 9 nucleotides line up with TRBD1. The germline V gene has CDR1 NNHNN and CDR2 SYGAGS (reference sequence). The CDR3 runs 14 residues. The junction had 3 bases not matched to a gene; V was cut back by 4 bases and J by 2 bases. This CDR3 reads CASGSGTGNSDYTF. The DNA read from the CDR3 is TGTGCCAGCGGTTCCGGGACAGGGAACTCC.

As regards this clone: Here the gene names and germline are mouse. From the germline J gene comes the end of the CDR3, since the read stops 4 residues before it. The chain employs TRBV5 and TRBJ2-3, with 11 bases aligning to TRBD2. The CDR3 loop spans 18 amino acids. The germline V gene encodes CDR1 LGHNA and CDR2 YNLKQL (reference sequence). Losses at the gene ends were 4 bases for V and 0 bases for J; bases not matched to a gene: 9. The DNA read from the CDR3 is TGTGCCAGCAGCCTTCCCCGGACTGGGGGGACTAGTGCAGAA. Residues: CASSLPRTGGTSAE. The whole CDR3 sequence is CASSLPRTGGTSAETLYF.